Following are 30 T cell receptor beta chains from one sample sequenced in a study of cytomegalovirus exposure and HLA in healthy donors. This PCR relied on a set of 60 Vbeta primers and 13 Jbeta primers. Sequenced by immunoSEQ multiplex PCR; TCRdb stores in-frame clones only, minus some. The sample shows about 120,000 clones, around 80% of them seen only once. The specimen was PBMCs. Receptors originate from a female donor in good health and CMV-seronegative.

This clone was detected once. The chain's CDR3 is CSAGDLQGQKAFF. The CDR3 nucleotides are TGCAGCGCCGGGGATCTACAGGGTCAGAAAGCTTTCTTT. The chain is built from TRBV29-1 and TRBJ1-1, with D maybe TRBD1 (6 bases). The V end lost 7 bases, the J end lost 9 bases, and 21 bases lay between the germline ends. The germline CDR1 and CDR2 sequences are SQVTM and ANQGSEA. The CDR3 runs to 13 residues.

This clone has just one count. The gene calls are TRBV6-5 and TRBJ2-5; tentative D call: TRBD1 (6 bases). CDR1 MNHEY and CDR2 SVGAGI come from the germline V gene. V shed 6 bases and J shed 2 bases, with 16 bases lying between them. This CDR3 comprises 15 residues. CDR3 DNA sequence: TGTGCCAGCAGCCGGACAGATCCCGTTCAAGAGACCCAGTACTTC. Its protein is CASSRTDPVQETQYF.

This chain links TRBV11-1 with TRBJ2-7, with TRBD1 matching 7 bases. After removal of 4 bases from V and 4 bases from J, the junction contained 10 bases not matched to a gene. Germline V lookup: CDR1 SGHAT, CDR2 FQDESV (reference sequence). CDR3 length equals 15 residues. The CDR3 spells CASSYRTGRGYEQYF. The DNA of the CDR3 is TGTGCCAGCAGCTACCGGACAGGTAGGGGATACGAGCAGTACTTC.

The chain links TRBV7-2 to TRBJ1-1; perhaps TRBD1 as D (5 bases). The CDR3 has 13 amino acids. V dropped 0 bases and J dropped 8 bases, with 10 bases sitting between them. CDR1 and CDR2 from the germline V gene are SGHTA and FQGNSA. DNA for the CDR3: TGTGCCAGCAGCTTAGCTATAGGGGAAGAAGCTTTCTTT. It specifies CASSLAIGEEAFF.

The chain employs TRBV5-4 and TRBJ2-7, with D possibly TRBD1 on 5 matching bases. The V and J ends lost 2 bases and 6 bases respectively, with 18 bases between them. The germline V gene has CDR1 SGHNT and CDR2 YYREEE (reference sequence). The CDR3 runs 15 residues. This CDR3 is CASSLNRQGLSEQYF. In DNA, the CDR3 is TGTGCCAGCAGCTTAAATCGGCAGGGTCTCTCCGAGCAGTACTTC.

The V gene is TRBV4-2, the J gene TRBJ2-7; 9 bases line up with TRBD1. Germline assignment: CDR1 LGHNA and CDR2 YNFKEQ. The CDR3 contains 15 residues. V trimming: 2 bases; J trimming: 3 bases; junction bases outside the gene matches: 5. The CDR3 sequence: CASSQPGTGLYEQYF. The CDR3, as DNA: TGTGCCAGCAGCCAACCCGGGACAGGGCTCTACGAGCAGTACTTC.

The CDR3 loop reads CASSPSRTGYGAEAFF. CDR3 bases: TGTGCCAGCAGTCCATCCAGGACAGGGTACGGGGCTGAAGCTTTCTTT. V and J are TRBV27 and TRBJ1-1; TRBD1 aligns across 8 bases. CDR1 is MNHEY, CDR2 SMNVEV, per germline (reference sequence). This CDR3 contains 16 residues. V dropped 5 bases and J dropped 6; count of bases not matched to a gene: 14.

This clone was found once. The chain couples TRBV5-4 to TRBJ2-5; 13 bases are shared with TRBD2. This CDR3 region has 16 residues. Germline V gene data show CDR1 as SGHNT and CDR2 as YYREEE (reference sequence). V shed 0 bases and J 5 bases; nucleotides not matched to a gene: 4. CDR3 bases: TGTGCCAGCAGCTTGGGGACTAGCGGGGGTATGGAGACCCAGTACTTC. It specifies CASSLGTSGGMETQYF.

The chain combines TRBV23-1 with TRBJ2-2, with 8 bases aligning to TRBD2. TRBV23-1 is an ORF, with its function uncertain. The CDR3 runs to 15 residues. J lost 4 bases, V lost 8 bases, and 9 bases had no gene match. This CDR3 reads CASGSPAGVTGELFF. The CDR3 coding sequence is TGCGCCAGCGGATCACCAGCGGGGGTCACCGGGGAGCTGTTTTTT.

The rearrangement uses TRBV2 and TRBJ2-1, with 10 positions matching TRBD2. After removal of 5 bases from V and 3 bases from J, the junction contained 4 bases not matched to a gene. Germline V CDR1 and CDR2: SNHLY, FYNNEI. The CDR3 extends over 15 amino acids. The CDR3 sequence is CASSSSGGGYNEQFF. DNA for the CDR3: TGTGCCAGCAGTTCTAGCGGGGGTGGCTACAATGAGCAGTTCTTC. The whole variable domain, filled in from reference TRBV2 and TRBJ2-1, reads EPEVTQTPSHQVTQMGQEVILRCVPISNHLYFYWYRQILGQKVEFLVSFYNNEISEKSEIFDDQFSVERPDGSNFTLKIRSTKLEDSAMYFCASSSSGGGYNEQFFGPGTRLTVL.

There are a few counts of this clone. The CDR3 reads CASSPGQASYEQYF. Written as DNA, the CDR3 is TGTGCCAGCAGTCCGGGACAGGCCTCCTACGAGCAGTACTTC. V usage is TRBV5-4 and J usage is TRBJ2-7, with TRBD1 matching 8 bases. V lost 5 bases, J lost 0 bases, and 4 bases stayed unmatched. The CDR3 spans 14 residues. CDR1 SGHNT and CDR2 YYREEE come from the germline V gene (reference sequence).

CDR3 sequence: CATQKYDHSGVRTEAFF. CDR3 DNA sequence: TGTGCCACCCAAAAATACGACCATTCAGGGGTGCGGACTGAAGCTTTCTTT. V usage is TRBV15 and J usage is TRBJ1-1, with D possibly TRBD1 on 6 matching bases. V was cut by 8 bases and J by 5 bases, with 27 bases left in between. The germline gives CDR1 LNHNV, CDR2 YYDKDF (reference sequence). The CDR3 runs 17 residues.

V gene TRBV11-2 combines with J gene TRBJ2-1; 7 bases are shared with TRBD2. CDR1 is SGHAT, CDR2 FQNNGV, per germline. The CDR3 totals 16 residues. V lost 0 bases, J lost 7 bases, and 9 bases stayed unmatched. The CDR3 DNA reads TGTGCCAGCAGCTTAGAGGGAGGGCGGGGTGGGAATGAGCAGTTCTTC. Residues: CASSLEGGRGGNEQFF.

Concerning this clone: Sequence at one end of the junction differs from germline and may be a read error. This chain connects TRBV7-9 to TRBJ1-1; D is unclear. The CDR3 contains 16 residues. Germline CDR1 SEHNR, CDR2 FQNEAQ (reference sequence). CDR3 sequence reads: CSSRWAGQDQKKEAFF. The CDR3 coding sequence is TGTTCCAGCAGGTGGGCGGGCCAGGACCAAAAAAAAGAAGCTTTCTTT.

This sequence joins TRBV6-5 and TRBJ1-5; possibly TRBD1 for D (6 bases). Trimming stripped 5 bases from V and 4 bases from J, with 6 bases between. The germline V gene encodes CDR1 MNHEY and CDR2 SVGAGI. The CDR3 is 12 residues long. The CDR3 protein is CASSQGNQPQHF. The CDR3 DNA reads as TGTGCCAGCAGTCAGGGGAATCAGCCCCAGCATTTT.

The chain recombines TRBV19 with TRBJ2-4; TRBD1 matches 7 bases. The CDR3 is 12 amino acids. V dropped 9 bases and J dropped 5; count of bases not matched to a gene: 4. The V gene's germline CDR1 is LNHDA and CDR2 SQIVND (reference sequence). The CDR3 region has the DNA TGTGCCAGCAGACAGGGTCAAAACATTCAGTACTTC. It translates to CASRQGQNIQYF. The variable domain in full, with the rest retrieved from reference TRBV19 and TRBJ2-4, is DGGITQSPKYLFRKEGQNVTLSCEQNLNHDAMYWYRQDPGQGLRLIYYSQIVNDFQKGDIAEGYSVSREKKESFPLTVTSAQKNPTAFYLCASRQGQNIQYFGAGTRLSVL.

This clone was detected only a few times. J is TRBJ1-6 and V is TRBV4-2; D uncertain. Germline V gene lookup returns CDR1 LGHNA and CDR2 YNFKEQ. This CDR3 spans 15 amino acids. V shed 0 bases and J shed 7 bases, with 10 bases lying between them. The CDR3 region is CASSQDSQLNSPLHF. The CDR3 DNA reads as TGTGCCAGCAGCCAAGATTCACAACTAAATTCACCCCTCCACTTT.

The V call is TRBV29-1, the J call TRBJ1-2; 10 bases align to TRBD1. There are 16 residues in the CDR3. The J segment lost 1 base and the V segment lost 5 bases, leaving 10 bases of the junction unmatched. Germline V gene lookup returns CDR1 SQVTM and CDR2 ANQGSEA. Written as DNA, the CDR3 is TGCAGCGTTCAACTACAGGACAGGGGGGGTAACTATGGCTACACCTTC. Amino acids: CSVQLQDRGGNYGYTF.

The CDR3 DNA reads TGTGCCACCAGCAGAGGACAGGAGGCGAACACCGGGGAGCTGTTTTTT. This translates into CATSRGQEANTGELFF. The V and J genes are TRBV15 and TRBJ2-2, with D perhaps matching TRBD1 (6 bases). The CDR3 length is 16 residues. V was cut by 1 base and J by 0 bases, with 9 bases left in between. Germline CDR1 is LNHNV and CDR2 is YYDKDF (reference sequence). Drawing the rest from reference TRBV15 and TRBJ2-2, the complete variable domain is DAMVIQNPRYQVTQFGKPVTLSCSQTLNHNVMYWYQQKSSQAPKLLFHYYDKDFNNEADTPDNFQSRRPNTSFCFLDIRSPGLGDTAMYLCATSRGQEANTGELFFGEGSRLTVL.

The chain couples TRBV7-9 to TRBJ1-1, with 7 positions matching TRBD1. Germline V gene sequence: CDR1 SEHNR, CDR2 FQNEAQ (reference sequence). CDR3 length: 13 amino acids. The trim removed 5 bases at V and 4 bases at J, leaving 4 bases unmatched. CDR3 sequence: CASSETGLTEAFF. The CDR3 DNA reads TGTGCCAGCAGCGAGACAGGGCTCACTGAAGCTTTCTTT.

CDR3 in amino acids: CAWSRQGAYGYTF. The DNA for the CDR3 is TGTGCCTGGAGCCGACAGGGGGCCTATGGCTACACCTTC. The chain uses TRBV30 and TRBJ1-2, with 10 bases identical to TRBD1. The germline V gene has CDR1 GTSNPN and CDR2 SVGIG (reference sequence). The V and J ends lost 3 bases and 4 bases, in that order; junction bases with no gene match: 2. The CDR3 length is 13 residues.

The chain uses TRBV19 and TRBJ1-5; 8 nucleotides align to TRBD1. Germline values: CDR1 LNHDA, CDR2 SQIVND (reference sequence). The CDR3 extends over 15 amino acids. Trimming removed 5 bases from V and 2 bases from J; junction bases left unmatched: 5. CDR3 in amino acids: CASSQGQGGNQPQHF. CDR3 DNA sequence: TGTGCCAGTAGTCAAGGACAGGGTGGCAATCAGCCCCAGCATTTT.

This sequence joins TRBV29-1 and TRBJ2-1, with 11 positions matching TRBD2. The CDR3 extends over 17 amino acids. Trimming removed 8 bases from V and 6 bases from J; junction bases left unmatched: 18. CDR1 and CDR2 from the germline V gene are SQVTM and ANQGSEA. For the CDR3, the DNA is TGCAGCTGGACCTCTAGAACCGGGACTAGCGGTCTCAATGAGCAGTTCTTC. Its translation is CSWTSRTGTSGLNEQFF.

This chain uses TRBV25-1 with TRBJ2-1; TRBD1 aligns across 8 bases. The V gene end was trimmed by 7 bases and the J gene end by 9 bases; junction bases not matched to a gene: 8. Looked up from germline, CDR1 is MGHDK and CDR2 is SYGVNS. The CDR3 length is 13 residues. The CDR3 spells CASIGQGLAEQFF. Here the CDR3 DNA reads TGTGCCAGCATAGGACAGGGTTTGGCTGAGCAGTTCTTC.

This clone was picked up one time. CDR3 DNA: TGTGCCAGCAACCGCCTCAGCGGGGCGAACACTGAAGCTTTCTTT. Translated: CASNRLSGANTEAFF. This chain uses TRBV6-5 with TRBJ1-1; weak D call: TRBD1 (5 bases). The CDR3 is 15 amino acids. V dropped 7 bases and J dropped 1 base, with 16 bases sitting between them. CDR1 is MNHEY, CDR2 SVGAGI, per germline.

The chain links TRBV10-3 to TRBJ1-2, with D unresolved. Looked up from germline, CDR1 is ENHRY and CDR2 is SYGVKD. V was trimmed by 0 bases and J by 6 bases, leaving 11 bases between them. The CDR3 spans 14 residues. CDR3 amino acids: CAISESGQVDGYTF. The CDR3 nucleotides are TGTGCCATCAGTGAGTCGGGCCAGGTGGATGGCTACACCTTC.

The chain couples TRBV7-2 to TRBJ2-5, with 7 positions matching TRBD2. J gave up 5 bases and V 10 bases, and 7 bases lay outside the gene matches. The germline V gene has CDR1 SGHTA and CDR2 FQGNSA. The CDR3 extends over 12 amino acids. The CDR3 loop reads CAIATSSETQYF. As DNA, the CDR3 is TGTGCCATTGCGACTAGCTCGGAGACCCAGTACTTC.

CDR3 sequence reads: CATTAEDAGSYNEQFF. The CDR3 nucleotides read TGTGCCACCACGGCGGAGGACGCAGGCTCCTACAATGAGCAGTTCTTC. V and J are TRBV30 and TRBJ2-1, with TRBD2 as a possible D gene (5 bases). Trimming cost V 8 bases and J 0 bases, with 20 bases left between them. The CDR3 length is 16 residues. Germline lookup yields CDR1 GTSNPN and CDR2 SVGIG (reference sequence). Together with reference TRBV30 and TRBJ2-1, the CDR3 gives the full variable domain: SQTIHQWPATLVQPVGSPLSLECTVEGTSNPNLYWYRQAAGRGLQLLFYSVGIGQISSEVPQNLSASRPQDRQFILSSKKLLLSDSGFYLCATTAEDAGSYNEQFFGPGTRLTVL.

Of note for this clone: Within the sample, other DNA sequences also encode this same CDR3. This sequence joins TRBV9 and TRBJ2-1, with D possibly being TRBD2 (7 bases). CDR3 length equals 16 residues. Trimming cost V 0 bases and J 4 bases, with 14 bases left between them. CDR1 is SGDLS, CDR2 YYNGEE, per germline. As DNA, the CDR3 is TGTGCCAGCAGCGTAGACAGTGGGGGGGCATACAATGAGCAGTTCTTC. Translation: CASSVDSGGAYNEQFF.

The chain is built from TRBV7-9 and TRBJ1-5; 11 nucleotides agree with TRBD1. The V gene end was trimmed by 3 bases and the J gene end by 6 bases; junction bases not matched to a gene: 13. Germline lookup yields CDR1 SEHNR and CDR2 FQNEAQ (reference sequence). The CDR3 consists of 18 residues. In DNA form, the CDR3 reads TGTGCCAGCAGCTTCTGGGGGGTGGGACAGGGGGGGCCTCAGCCCCAGCATTTT. Translated: CASSFWGVGQGGPQPQHF.